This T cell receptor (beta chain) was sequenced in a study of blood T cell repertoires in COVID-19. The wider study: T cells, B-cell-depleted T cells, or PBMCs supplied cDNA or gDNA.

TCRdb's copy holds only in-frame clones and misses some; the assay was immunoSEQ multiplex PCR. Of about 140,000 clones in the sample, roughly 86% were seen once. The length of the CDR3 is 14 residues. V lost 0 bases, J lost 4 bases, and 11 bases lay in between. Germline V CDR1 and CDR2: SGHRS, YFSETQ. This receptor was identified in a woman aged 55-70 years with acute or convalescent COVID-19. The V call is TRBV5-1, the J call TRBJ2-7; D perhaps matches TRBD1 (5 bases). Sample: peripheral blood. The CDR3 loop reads CASSLVKGPYEQYF. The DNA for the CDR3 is TGCGCCAGCAGCTTGGTAAAGGGGCCATACGAGCAGTACTTC.